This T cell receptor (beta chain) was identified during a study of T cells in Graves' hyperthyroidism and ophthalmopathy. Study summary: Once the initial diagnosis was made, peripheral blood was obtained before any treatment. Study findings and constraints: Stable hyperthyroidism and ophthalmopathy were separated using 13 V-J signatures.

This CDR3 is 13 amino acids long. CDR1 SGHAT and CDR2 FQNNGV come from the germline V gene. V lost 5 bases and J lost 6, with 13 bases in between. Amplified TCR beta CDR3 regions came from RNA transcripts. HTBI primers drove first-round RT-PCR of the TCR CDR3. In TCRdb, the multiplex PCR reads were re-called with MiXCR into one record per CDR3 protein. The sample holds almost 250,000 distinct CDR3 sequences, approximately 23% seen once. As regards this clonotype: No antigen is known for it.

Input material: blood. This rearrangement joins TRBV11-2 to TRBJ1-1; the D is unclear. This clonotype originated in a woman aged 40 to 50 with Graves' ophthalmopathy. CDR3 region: CASSTASGAEAFF. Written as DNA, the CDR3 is TGTGCCAGCAGCACCGCCTCCGGGGCTGAAGCTTTCTTT.